A single sample gave rise to the 30 T cell receptor beta chains below, sequenced in a study of CD8 T cells in Susac syndrome. With random hexamers, 0.5 to 1 ug RNA was reverse transcribed. Via MiXCR, TCRdb re-called the immunoSEQ multiplex PCR reads, giving one row per CDR3 protein. The data contain some 300,000 distinct CDR3 sequences, 65% to 90% of them singletons. What was sequenced was CD8+ T cells from PBMCs. The source of these receptors is a human donor with multiple sclerosis.

This chain uses TRBV27 with TRBJ1-2, with no clear D. The germline V and J ends were trimmed by 3 bases and 3 bases, with 8 bases remaining between them. The germline CDR1 and CDR2 sequences are MNHEY and SMNVEV (reference sequence). The CDR3 has 13 residues. CDR3 nucleotides: TGTGCCAGCAGTTTTGGGGTCTACTATGGCTACACCTTC. The encoded protein is CASSFGVYYGYTF.

The J gene is TRBJ2-5, the V gene TRBV7-9; D is unclear. The CDR3 runs 13 residues. The V and J ends lost 1 base and 2 bases respectively, with 5 bases between them. In germline, CDR1 is SEHNR, CDR2 FQNEAQ (reference sequence). The CDR3 bases are TGTGCCAGCAGCTTAGTTTCGCAAGAGACCCAGTACTTC. Residues: CASSLVSQETQYF.

This chain connects TRBV27 to TRBJ2-1; possible D gene TRBD2, 6 bases. This CDR3 spans 13 amino acids. The V end was cut by 3 bases, the J end by 7 bases, with 10 bases between. The germline V gene encodes CDR1 MNHEY and CDR2 SMNVEV (reference sequence). Here the CDR3 DNA reads TGTGCCAGCAGTTTGGTCGGGGGAAATGAGCAGTTCTTC. Its protein is CASSLVGGNEQFF.

The J gene is TRBJ1-2, the V gene TRBV27, with unresolved D. V shed 5 bases and J shed 5 bases, with 12 bases lying between them. The CDR3 totals 13 residues. Per the germline V gene, CDR1 is MNHEY and CDR2 is SMNVEV (reference sequence). DNA of the CDR3: TGTGCCAGCAGTCCCACCCCTTCATATGGCTACACCTTC. Encoded protein: CASSPTPSYGYTF.

The CDR3 loop reads CASSILDRGTGELFF. The CDR3 DNA is TGTGCCAGCAGCATCCTGGACAGGGGAACCGGGGAGCTGTTTTTT. The J gene is TRBJ2-2, the V gene TRBV5-4; 9 bases line up with TRBD1. The CDR3 is 15 amino acids. Losses at the gene ends were 4 bases for V and 5 bases for J; bases not matched to a gene: 6. Germline CDR1 and CDR2: SGHNT and YYREEE (reference sequence).

This chain links TRBV18 with TRBJ1-1; 10 nucleotides line up with TRBD1. Germline-derived CDR1 and CDR2 are KGHSH and LQKENI. This CDR3 contains 15 residues. Trimming removed 3 bases from V and 5 bases from J; junction bases left unmatched: 6. CDR3 DNA sequence: TGTGCCAGCTCACCGTGGGGACAGGGGATGACTGAAGCTTTCTTT. This codes for CASSPWGQGMTEAFF.

The chain couples TRBV19 to TRBJ1-2; the D is unclear. CDR3 length: 15 amino acids. The germline gives CDR1 LNHDA, CDR2 SQIVND (reference sequence). Trimming pared 5 bases from V and 6 bases from J, leaving 19 bases between. Here the CDR3 reads CASSERTPATDGYTF. The DNA of the CDR3 is TGTGCCAGTAGTGAGCGAACCCCGGCCACGGATGGCTACACCTTC.

The genes are TRBV19 and TRBJ1-2, with a possible D match to TRBD1 (5 bases). CDR1 is LNHDA and CDR2 is SQIVND in the germline V gene (reference sequence). V dropped 5 bases and J dropped 12 bases, with 22 bases sitting between them. This CDR3 has 14 amino acids. CDR3 in DNA: TGTGCCAGTAGTCCCCCCGGGGCTATGGTGGGCCACACCTTC. This codes for CASSPPGAMVGHTF.

The CDR3 protein is CASSLPAGDYGYTF. CDR3 sequence (DNA): TGTGCCAGCAGTTTACCCGCAGGAGACTATGGCTACACCTTC. The chain uses TRBV27 and TRBJ1-2; D gene uncertain. The CDR3 contains 14 residues. Germline assignment: CDR1 MNHEY and CDR2 SMNVEV (reference sequence). The V and J ends lost 2 bases and 3 bases respectively, with 10 bases between them.

The chain has TRBV29-1 and TRBJ1-2, with a possible D match to TRBD1 (5 bases). This CDR3 region has 13 residues. Germline V gene lookup returns CDR1 SQVTM and CDR2 ANQGSEA. V gave up 7 bases and J gave up 2 bases, with 14 bases separating them. The CDR3 DNA follows: TGCAGCGCCCTACCGACAGAGAACTATGGCTACACCTTC. This sequence encodes CSALPTENYGYTF.

V and J are TRBV6-2 or TRBV6-3 and TRBJ1-1, with D unclear. This CDR3 is 17 amino acids long. V was cut by 0 bases and J by 0 bases, with 14 bases left in between. The germline CDR1 and CDR2 sequences are MNHEY and SVGEGT. CDR3 in DNA: TGTGCCAGCAGTTACTCGGGCATAACCCCCATGAACACTGAAGCTTTCTTT. Its translation: CASSYSGITPMNTEAFF.

This chain links TRBV4-3 with TRBJ2-5, with D unclear. Trimming cost V 0 bases and J 13 bases, with 15 bases left between them. CDR3 length: 13 amino acids. CDR1 LGHNA and CDR2 YSLEER come from the germline V gene. The CDR3 reads CASSQEGQRVPYF. The CDR3 DNA follows: TGCGCCAGCAGCCAAGAAGGTCAAAGGGTACCGTACTTC.

This clonotype was recorded once. The V call is TRBV19, the J call TRBJ1-2; D is undetermined. CDR3 length: 10 amino acids. Germline CDR1 is LNHDA and CDR2 is SQIVND (reference sequence). V gave up 6 bases and J gave up 10 bases, with 9 bases separating them. CDR3 DNA sequence: TGTGCCAGTAGATCGTATTTCTACACCTTC. This sequence encodes CASRSYFYTF.

The chain links TRBV6-5 to TRBJ2-5, with TRBD2 identical over 11 bases. Germline V gene sequence: CDR1 MNHEY, CDR2 SVGAGI. V shed 6 bases and J 1 base; nucleotides not matched to a gene: 4. The CDR3 has 15 residues. The CDR3 reads CASRVAGGGQETQYF. The CDR3 bases are TGTGCCAGCAGGGTAGCGGGGGGGGGCCAAGAGACCCAGTACTTC.

The chain recombines TRBV27 with TRBJ2-5; D is possibly TRBD1 or TRBD2 (5 bases each). The CDR3 spans 13 residues. CDR1 and CDR2 from the germline V gene are MNHEY and SMNVEV (reference sequence). Deletions cut 6 bases from V and 5 bases from J, with 13 bases between. The CDR3 loop is CASRGEFMETQYF. DNA of the CDR3: TGTGCCAGCAGGGGGGAATTCATGGAGACCCAGTACTTC.

The chain links TRBV15 to TRBJ2-5; 8 bases align to TRBD1. With 3 bases clipped from V and 9 bases from J, the junction kept 15 bases outside the gene matches. The CDR3 is 16 amino acids. Germline-derived CDR1 and CDR2 are LNHNV and YYDKDF (reference sequence). CDR3 sequence (DNA): TGTGCCACCAGCAGCCCGGGACAGGCCACAATGGGGGCCCAGTACTTC. This gives the protein CATSSPGQATMGAQYF.

The chain joins TRBV27 to TRBJ1-2; 7 positions agree with TRBD1. CDR1 MNHEY and CDR2 SMNVEV come from the germline V gene (reference sequence). The CDR3 is 13 residues long. V dropped 5 bases and J dropped 4; count of bases not matched to a gene: 4. In nucleotides, the CDR3 is TGTGCCAGCAGTCTACAGGGGACCTATGGCTACACCTTC. Translated: CASSLQGTYGYTF.

The V call is TRBV28, the J call TRBJ2-1; TRBD1 matches 8 bases. V lost 2 bases to trimming and J lost 4 bases; unmatched junction nucleotides: 13. There are 18 residues in the CDR3. The germline V gene encodes CDR1 MDHEN and CDR2 SYDVKM. For the CDR3, the DNA is TGTGCCAGCAGTTTACCGGGGACAGGAGTCAAACATTACAATGAGCAGTTCTTC. Encoded protein: CASSLPGTGVKHYNEQFF.

This clonotype turned up a few times. The chain recombines TRBV27 with TRBJ1-1; possibly TRBD1 for D (6 bases). Per germline, CDR1 MNHEY and CDR2 SMNVEV (reference sequence). This CDR3 has 11 amino acids. V gave up 8 bases and J gave up 8 bases, with 12 bases separating them. The CDR3 loop is CASSAGAEAFF. DNA for the CDR3: TGTGCCAGCTCGGCGGGGGCGGAAGCTTTCTTT.

The V call is TRBV28, the J call TRBJ2-7, with TRBD2 identical over 10 bases. The ends lost 6 bases at V and 2 bases at J; junction bases unmatched: 16. The CDR3 length is 18 residues. Germline CDR1 and CDR2: MDHEN and SYDVKM. CDR3 in amino acids: CASSLVLAGKLVTYEQYF. In DNA form, the CDR3 reads TGTGCCAGCAGCCTGGTACTAGCGGGGAAGCTCGTGACCTACGAGCAGTACTTC.

In its sample, this clonotype was seen once. The CDR3 here is CASSPDRGEKLFF. CDR3 bases: TGTGCCAGTAGTCCGGACAGGGGTGAAAAACTGTTTTTT. V is TRBV19 and J is TRBJ1-4; 9 positions agree with TRBD1. The ends lost 5 bases at V and 7 bases at J; junction bases unmatched: 2. Germline CDR1 and CDR2: LNHDA and SQIVND (reference sequence). This CDR3 comprises 13 residues.

This rearrangement joins TRBV30 to TRBJ2-1, with D maybe TRBD2 (6 bases). Germline CDR1 and CDR2: GTSNPN and SVGIG (reference sequence). There are 12 residues in the CDR3. Trimming cost V 1 base and J 9 bases, with 10 bases left between them. The CDR3 spells CAWSGEAGEQFF. Here the CDR3 DNA reads TGTGCCTGGAGTGGGGAGGCAGGTGAGCAGTTCTTC.

This clonotype appeared once. The V and J genes are TRBV20-1 and TRBJ2-1, with D unclear. Trimming cost V 0 bases and J 0 bases, with 6 bases left between them. The CDR3 is 14 residues long. CDR1 and CDR2 from the germline V gene are DFQATT and SNEGSKA (reference sequence). The CDR3 region is CSARERSSYNEQFF. The CDR3 DNA reads as TGCAGTGCTAGAGAGCGGAGCTCCTACAATGAGCAGTTCTTC.

The chain joins TRBV19 to TRBJ2-7; TRBD1 aligns across 7 bases. V trimming: 3 bases; J trimming: 4 bases; junction bases outside the gene matches: 9. CDR1 LNHDA and CDR2 SQIVND come from the germline V gene (reference sequence). The CDR3 length is 15 residues. The chain's CDR3 is CASSIGRQGGYEQYF. CDR3 bases: TGTGCCAGTAGTATTGGTCGACAGGGTGGGTACGAGCAGTACTTC.

The rearrangement joins TRBV5-6 to TRBJ2-1; D is uncertain. Germline loops: CDR1 SGHDT, CDR2 YYEEEE. Deletions cut 2 bases from V and 1 base from J, with 7 bases between. This CDR3 region has 14 residues. The CDR3 sequence is CASSFMGSYNEQFF. The CDR3 DNA follows: TGTGCCAGCAGCTTTATGGGGTCCTACAATGAGCAGTTCTTC.

The chain joins TRBV28 to TRBJ2-7; tentatively, D is TRBD1 or TRBD2 (5 bases each). The CDR3 has 14 amino acids. Germline CDR1 reads MDHEN; CDR2 reads SYDVKM. Trimming removed 6 bases from V and 6 bases from J, with 18 bases in between. The CDR3 loop is CASSIGDPVGEQYF. CDR3 in DNA: TGTGCCAGCAGCATCGGGGACCCGGTGGGCGAGCAGTACTTC. Filled out from reference TRBV28 and TRBJ2-7, the complete variable domain reads DVKVTQSSRYLVKRTGEKVFLECVQDMDHENMFWYRQDPGLGLRLIYFSYDVKMKEKGDIPEGYSVSREKKERFSLILESASTNQTSMYLCASSIGDPVGEQYFGPGTRLTVT.

J is TRBJ1-1 and V is TRBV11-2; D is ambiguous. V was shortened by 5 bases and J by 11 bases, with 9 bases between the two germline ends. The germline CDR1 and CDR2 sequences are SGHAT and FQNNGV. The CDR3 runs 10 residues. CDR3 in amino acids: CASSPEVAFF. The CDR3 DNA follows: TGTGCCAGCAGCCCAGAAGTGGCTTTCTTT.

V is TRBV20-1 and J is TRBJ2-1; D unresolved. The CDR3 is made up of 14 amino acids. CDR1 is DFQATT, CDR2 SNEGSKA, per germline (reference sequence). Trimming cost V 6 bases and J 0 bases, with 12 bases left between them. Here the CDR3 DNA reads TGCAGTGCAAGGACGCAGAGCTCCTACAATGAGCAGTTCTTC. Its protein is CSARTQSSYNEQFF.

This chain uses TRBV19 with TRBJ2-7, with 8 positions matching TRBD1. After removal of 3 bases from V and 3 bases from J, the junction contained 7 bases not matched to a gene. Germline CDR1 LNHDA, CDR2 SQIVND (reference sequence). The CDR3 has 15 residues. The CDR3 region is CASSITGQAIYEQYF. CDR3 in DNA: TGTGCCAGTAGTATCACGGGACAGGCGATCTACGAGCAGTACTTC.

J is TRBJ2-1 and V is TRBV13; TRBD2 is a possible D gene (5 bases). This CDR3 region has 15 residues. V gave up 5 bases and J gave up 2 bases, with 13 bases separating them. The germline gives CDR1 PRHDT, CDR2 FYEKMQ (reference sequence). The CDR3: CASSPDYSAYNEQFF. DNA for the CDR3: TGTGCCAGCAGCCCCGACTACTCCGCCTACAATGAGCAGTTCTTC.